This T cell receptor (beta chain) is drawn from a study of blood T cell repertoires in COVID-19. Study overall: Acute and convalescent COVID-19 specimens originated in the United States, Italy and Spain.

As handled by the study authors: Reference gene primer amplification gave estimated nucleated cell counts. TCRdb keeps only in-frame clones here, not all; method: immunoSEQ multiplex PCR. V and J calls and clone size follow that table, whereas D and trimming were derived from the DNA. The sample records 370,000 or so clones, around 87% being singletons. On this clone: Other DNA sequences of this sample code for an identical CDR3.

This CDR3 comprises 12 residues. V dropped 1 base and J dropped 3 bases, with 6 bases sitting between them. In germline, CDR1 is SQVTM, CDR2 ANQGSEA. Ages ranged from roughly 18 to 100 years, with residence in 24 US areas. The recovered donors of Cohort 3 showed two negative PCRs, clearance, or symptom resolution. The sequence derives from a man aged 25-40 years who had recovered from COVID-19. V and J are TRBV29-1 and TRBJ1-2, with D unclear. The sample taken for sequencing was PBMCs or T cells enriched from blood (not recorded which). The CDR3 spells CSVEGGDYGYTF. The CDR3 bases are TGCAGCGTTGAAGGCGGGGACTATGGCTACACCTTC.